Sequencing of this T cell receptor (beta chain) was carried out in a study of blood T cell repertoires in COVID-19. Study information: The United States, Italy and Spain were the sources of the acute and convalescent COVID-19 samples. Nucleic acid was either cDNA or gDNA, and it came from T cells, B-cell-depleted T cells, or PBMCs.

The CDR3 covers 12 residues. Trimming cost V 4 bases and J 4 bases; bases outside gene matches: 1. From germline, CDR1 is SNHLY and CDR2 FYNNEI. In the source study's methods: Amplification with reference gene primers provided the estimates of nucleated cell counts. Produced via immunoSEQ multiplex PCR; TCRdb's table is partial and in-frame only. Clone size and the V and J calls come from that table; the DNA yielded D and trimming. Among just over 70,000 clones listed, over 70% were seen once. The TCR comes from a man between 70 and 80 years old who had recovered from COVID-19. The material sequenced was peripheral blood. This chain joins TRBV2 and TRBJ2-7, with 7 positions matching TRBD2. CDR3 DNA: TGTGCCAGCAGTGTGGGGGGGTACGAGCAGTACTTC. Encoded protein: CASSVGGYEQYF.